Sequencing of this TCR beta chain was carried out in a study of T cell responses to AZD1222 COVID-19 vaccine. The method was immunoSEQ multiplex PCR; TCRdb's version includes in-frame clones alone and lacks a portion of them. The sample consists of 85,000 to 100,000 clones, just over 85% of them appearing once. The length of the CDR3 is 14 residues. Germline values: CDR1 SGHRS, CDR2 YFSETQ. V gave up 5 bases and J gave up 2 bases, with 13 bases separating them. The sequence derives from an adult in good health. This rearrangement joins TRBV5-1 to TRBJ1-1; no reliable D call. The specimen comprised peripheral blood, sampled on day 0 of AZD1222 vaccination. The CDR3: CASREVSLNTEAFF. For the CDR3, the DNA is TGCGCCAGCAGAGAGGTCAGCTTAAACACTGAAGCTTTCTTT.